A single sample is the source of the 22 T cell receptor beta chains below, sequenced in a study of T-cell reconstitution after alpha-beta-depleted transplantation in children. Preparation of the TCRbeta library was carried out with unique molecular identifiers. TCRdb recomputed calls from the PCR reads with MiXCR, one row per CDR3 protein. The sample includes about 420,000 distinct CDR3 sequences, about 17% of them seen just once. Here the sequenced sample was PBMCs, mostly from graft donor cells, taken 360 days after TCRalphabeta/CD19-depleted stem cell transplant. These receptor sequences come from a boy under two years old who had a stem cell transplant for Wiskott-Aldrich syndrome, so the T cells may come from the graft donor.

V is TRBV4-3 and J is TRBJ2-3, with D perhaps TRBD2 (6 bases). This CDR3 contains 14 residues. Trimming pared 0 bases from V and 5 bases from J, leaving 9 bases between. CDR1 is LGHNA, CDR2 YSLEER, per germline. DNA for the CDR3: TGCGCCAGCAGCCAAGAGCGGGGTGGAGATACGCAGTATTTT. Residues: CASSQERGGDTQYF.

V gene TRBV4-3 combines with J gene TRBJ2-4; D is ambiguous. The germline CDR1 and CDR2 sequences are LGHNA and YSLEER. Trimming took 4 bases from V and 0 from J, leaving 22 bases between them. This CDR3 comprises 19 residues. Here the CDR3 DNA reads TGCGCCAGCAGCCCCTCCTTGGACCCCCACTCGCCAGCCAAAAACATTCAGTACTTC. Translating gives CASSPSLDPHSPAKNIQYF.

The chain combines TRBV9 with TRBJ2-3; D is possibly TRBD2 (7 bases). Germline values: CDR1 SGDLS, CDR2 YYNGEE. V was pared by 4 bases and J by 6 bases, with 27 bases between. The CDR3 consists of 18 residues. The DNA for the CDR3 is TGTGCCAGCAGCCTACGAGGGGGAGGGCGAATGGGCATGGATACGCAGTATTTT. It translates to CASSLRGGGRMGMDTQYF.

Ten or more counts support this clonotype. The chain is built from TRBV15 and TRBJ2-7; no clear D gene. Trimming took 0 bases from V and 5 from J, leaving 8 bases between them. CDR1 and CDR2 from the germline V gene are LNHNV and YYDKDF (reference sequence). There are 13 residues in the CDR3. DNA for the CDR3: TGTGCCACCAGCAGAGATATGAGTGACGAGCAGTACTTC. It yields the protein CATSRDMSDEQYF.

The chain combines TRBV30 with TRBJ2-2; TRBD1 matches at 7 bases. CDR1 GTSNPN and CDR2 SVGIG come from the germline V gene (reference sequence). With V trimmed by 4 bases and J by 3 bases, 2 bases remained unmatched. The CDR3 consists of 13 residues. CDR3 sequence reads: CAWNRGYTGELFF. The CDR3 nucleotides are TGTGCCTGGAACAGGGGATACACCGGGGAGCTGTTTTTT.

This clonotype was recorded at least ten times. V gene TRBV7-9 combines with J gene TRBJ2-1; TRBD2 matches 11 bases. The CDR3 length is 15 residues. CDR1 is SEHNR and CDR2 is FQNEAQ in the germline V gene (reference sequence). J was trimmed by 5 bases and V by 5 bases; bases with no gene match: 5. The CDR3 region has the DNA TGTGCCAGCAGCAATCTACTAGCGGGAGACAATGAGCAGTTCTTC. Its protein is CASSNLLAGDNEQFF. Variable domain in full (rest from reference TRBV7-9 and TRBJ2-1): DTGVSQNPRHKITKRGQNVTFRCDPISEHNRLYWYRQTLGQGPEFLTYFQNEAQLEKSRLLSDRFSAERPKGSFSTLEIQRTEQGDSAMYLCASSNLLAGDNEQFFGPGTRLTVL.

This clonotype was recorded a few times. The chain employs TRBV12-3 or TRBV12-4 and TRBJ2-1, with 12 positions matching TRBD2. The CDR3 has 16 amino acids. Trimming at V came to 4 bases and at J to 10 bases, leaving 11 bases not matched to a gene. CDR3 amino acids: CASSSTGTSGLREQFF. DNA of the CDR3: TGTGCCAGCAGTTCTACCGGGACTAGCGGGCTGCGCGAGCAGTTCTTC.

The rearrangement uses TRBV7-9 and TRBJ2-1; TRBD1 matches 8 bases. V lost 6 bases, J lost 9 bases, and 7 bases stayed unmatched. The germline gives CDR1 SEHNR, CDR2 FQNEAQ (reference sequence). This CDR3 has 13 residues. The CDR3 nucleotides are TGTGCCAGCAGGGACAGGGATAAGAGTGAGCAGTTCTTC. This codes for CASRDRDKSEQFF.

This clonotype has a handful of counts. The gene calls are TRBV29-1 and TRBJ2-1; 7 nucleotides match TRBD2. Germline lookup yields CDR1 SQVTM and CDR2 ANQGSEA. This CDR3 comprises 14 residues. The V segment lost 7 bases and the J segment 9 bases; nucleotides outside the gene matches: 15. The CDR3, as DNA: TGCAGCGCGAAGGTTAGCGGGTGGGACGGTGAGCAGTTCTTC. This codes for CSAKVSGWDGEQFF.

This clonotype was observed many times. Germline is not matched at one junction end, which may reflect a read error. This sequence joins TRBV5-1 and TRBJ2-3; the D is unclear. The CDR3 consists of 13 residues. The germline V gene has CDR1 SGHRS and CDR2 YFSETQ. The CDR3 region is CASSPGITDTQYF. The CDR3 region has the DNA TGTGCCAGCTCACCTGGTATCACAGATACGCAGTATTTT.

The CDR3 here is CASSDFGQNTEAFF. CDR3 nucleotide sequence: TGTGCCAGCAGTGATTTCGGACAGAACACTGAAGCTTTCTTT. The chain carries TRBV25-1 and TRBJ1-1; perhaps TRBD1 as D (5 bases). Germline CDR1 is MGHDK and CDR2 is SYGVNS. The CDR3 has 14 residues. Trimming removed 3 bases at V and 1 base at J, with 9 bases between.

This clonotype was recorded a few times. The chain is built from TRBV11-2 and TRBJ1-1; D may be TRBD1 (6 bases). CDR3 length equals 15 residues. Trimming stripped 5 bases from V and 1 base from J, with 14 bases between. Looked up from germline, CDR1 is SGHAT and CDR2 is FQNNGV. CDR3 DNA sequence: TGTGCCAGCAGCCCCGCGGGCAGGGGGAACACTGAAGCTTTCTTT. This translates into CASSPAGRGNTEAFF.

This clonotype has a handful of counts. The genes are TRBV27 and TRBJ2-4; 9 bases agree with TRBD1. The CDR3 is 16 residues long. After removal of 4 bases from V and 6 bases from J, the junction contained 10 bases not matched to a gene. The germline V gene has CDR1 MNHEY and CDR2 SMNVEV (reference sequence). CDR3 nucleotides: TGTGCCAGCAGTTCCCCCGGACAGGGGAGGGGAAACATTCAGTACTTC. Encoded protein: CASSSPGQGRGNIQYF.

This clonotype was seen a few times. The CDR3 region is CATSRAGVNEQFF. CDR3 nucleotide sequence: TGTGCCACCAGTAGGGCGGGAGTCAATGAGCAGTTCTTC. The chain recombines TRBV24-1 with TRBJ2-1, with 7 bases matching TRBD2. Unmatched junction bases numbered 4, after V lost 6 bases and J lost 6 bases. The CDR3 runs 13 residues. CDR1 is KGHDR and CDR2 is SFDVKD in the germline V gene.

The chain recombines TRBV10-3 with TRBJ2-1, with TRBD2 matching over 12 bases. The CDR3 totals 15 residues. CDR1 is ENHRY and CDR2 is SYGVKD in the germline V gene. V lost 6 bases to trimming and J lost 5 bases; unmatched junction nucleotides: 5. The DNA for the CDR3 is TGTGCCATCAGATTGGCTAGCGGGAGGGACAATGAGCAGTTCTTC. The encoded protein is CAIRLASGRDNEQFF.

This clonotype has just a few counts. V and J are TRBV5-5 and TRBJ1-2; TRBD1 matches at 7 bases. Looked up from germline, CDR1 is SGHKS and CDR2 is YYEKEE (reference sequence). The CDR3 covers 15 residues. V lost 3 bases to trimming and J lost 4 bases; unmatched junction nucleotides: 9. DNA for the CDR3: TGTGCCAGCAGCTCCTATCCAACAGGGGTCTATGGCTACACCTTC. Translation: CASSSYPTGVYGYTF.

The chain is built from TRBV9 and TRBJ2-6; no definite D call. Germline-derived CDR1 and CDR2 are SGDLS and YYNGEE. The CDR3 runs 13 residues. The ends were cut back, 2 bases at V and 12 bases at J, with 12 bases in the middle. In nucleotides, the CDR3 is TGTGCCAGCAGCGTTAGACCGGGCGGCGTCCTGACTTTC. Its protein is CASSVRPGGVLTF.

The rearrangement uses TRBV7-9 and TRBJ1-4; 9 bases align to TRBD1. This CDR3 spans 15 amino acids. The germline CDR1 and CDR2 sequences are SEHNR and FQNEAQ (reference sequence). V shed 2 bases, J shed 6 bases, and the junction held 4 bases outside the gene matches. The CDR3 reads CASSLSGQGYEKLFF. DNA for the CDR3: TGTGCCAGCAGCTTAAGCGGACAGGGGTATGAAAAACTGTTTTTT.

This clonotype was observed many times. The chain couples TRBV11-2 to TRBJ2-1; tentative D call: TRBD1 (5 bases). This CDR3 spans 15 amino acids. V shed 3 bases and J shed 1 base, with 10 bases lying between them. Germline CDR1 and CDR2: SGHAT and FQNNGV. The CDR3 protein is CASSLGLFSYNEQFF. The CDR3 DNA sequence: TGTGCCAGCAGCTTGGGGCTTTTTTCCTACAATGAGCAGTTCTTC.

This clonotype was detected only a few times. The chain has TRBV20-1 and TRBJ1-5, with D possibly being TRBD1 (5 bases). The CDR3 covers 15 residues. The V gene lost 1 base and the J gene lost 0 bases, with 10 bases spanning the gap. From germline, CDR1 is DFQATT and CDR2 SNEGSKA (reference sequence). The CDR3 DNA sequence: TGCAGTGCTAGAGTAGGAGGGGCTAGCAATCAGCCCCAGCATTTT. Amino acids: CSARVGGASNQPQHF.

This clonotype was counted a few times. CDR3 sequence: CASSESRASVSYEQYF. DNA for the CDR3: TGCGCCAGCAGTGAGTCGAGGGCTAGCGTCTCCTACGAGCAGTACTTC. The V call is TRBV10-2, the J call TRBJ2-7; possibly TRBD2 for D (6 bases). CDR3 length: 16 amino acids. Germline V gene data show CDR1 as WSHSY and CDR2 as SAAADI. Trimming removed 0 bases from V and 0 bases from J, with 12 bases in between.

V gene TRBV12-3 or TRBV12-4 combines with J gene TRBJ2-7; TRBD2 matches at 10 bases. The V and J ends lost 7 bases and 1 base, in that order; junction bases with no gene match: 4. The CDR3 contains 14 residues. As DNA, the CDR3 is TGTGCCAGCAAGCCGGGACTAGCGTCCTACGAGCAGTACTTC. This sequence encodes CASKPGLASYEQYF.